Here is one TCR beta chain with its context. This sample was taken from a study of identifying expanded T cells in peripheral blood. Repertoires were generated with immunoSEQ multiplex PCR, while TCRdb's copy carries only in-frame clones and drops some. Here the sample spans about 110,000 clones, roughly 90% being singletons. This CDR3 comprises 15 residues. The J segment lost 5 bases and the V segment lost 7 bases, leaving 12 bases of the junction unmatched. The V gene's germline CDR1 is MNHNS and CDR2 SASEGT. The sequencing input was blood. This sequence originates from a person aged 18 to 75 in good health. The chain couples TRBV6-1 to TRBJ1-2, with 8 nucleotides matching TRBD1. The CDR3 spells CASTDRTGQKYGYTF. The DNA of the CDR3 is TGTGCCAGCACCGATAGGACAGGGCAGAAGTATGGCTACACCTTC.